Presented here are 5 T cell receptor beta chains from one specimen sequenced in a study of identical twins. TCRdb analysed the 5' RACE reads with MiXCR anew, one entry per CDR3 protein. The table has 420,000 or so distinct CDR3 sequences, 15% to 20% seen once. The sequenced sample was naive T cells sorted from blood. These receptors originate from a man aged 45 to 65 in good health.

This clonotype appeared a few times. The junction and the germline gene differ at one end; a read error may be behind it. The CDR3 DNA follows: TGTGCCAGCAGTTTGGGCAGAACCGGGGAGCTGTTTTTT. Amino acids: CASSLGRTGELFF. The rearrangement joins TRBV5-1 to TRBJ2-2, with no clear D. This CDR3 comprises 13 residues. Per germline, CDR1 SGHRS and CDR2 YFSETQ.

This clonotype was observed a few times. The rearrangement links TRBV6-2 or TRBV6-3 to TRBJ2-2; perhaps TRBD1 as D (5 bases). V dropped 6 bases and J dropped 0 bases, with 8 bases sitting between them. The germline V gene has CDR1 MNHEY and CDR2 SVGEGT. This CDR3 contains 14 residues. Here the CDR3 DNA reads TGTGCCAGCAGCAGGGCCTCGAACACCGGGGAGCTGTTTTTT. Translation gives CASSRASNTGELFF.

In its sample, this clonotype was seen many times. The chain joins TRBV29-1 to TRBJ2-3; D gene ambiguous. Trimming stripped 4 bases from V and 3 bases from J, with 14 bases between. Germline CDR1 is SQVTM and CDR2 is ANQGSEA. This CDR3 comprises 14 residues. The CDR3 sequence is CSVVAGSTTDTQYF. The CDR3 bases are TGCAGCGTTGTGGCAGGTTCTACAACAGATACGCAGTATTTT.

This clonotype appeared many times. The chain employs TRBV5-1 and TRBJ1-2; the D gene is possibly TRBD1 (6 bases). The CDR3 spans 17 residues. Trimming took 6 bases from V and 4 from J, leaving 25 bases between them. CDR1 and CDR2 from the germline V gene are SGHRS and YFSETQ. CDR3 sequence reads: CASTTQARDTGGYGYTF. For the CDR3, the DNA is TGCGCCAGCACAACCCAGGCAAGGGACACCGGTGGCTATGGCTACACCTTC.

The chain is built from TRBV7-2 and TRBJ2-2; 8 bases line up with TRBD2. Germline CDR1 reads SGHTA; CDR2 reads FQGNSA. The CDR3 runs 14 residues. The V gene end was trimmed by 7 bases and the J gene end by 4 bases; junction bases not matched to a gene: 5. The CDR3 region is CASNRGGSTGELFF. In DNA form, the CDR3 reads TGTGCCAGCAACCGCGGGGGGTCCACCGGGGAGCTGTTTTTT.